One sample yielded the 18 T cell receptor beta chains listed below, sequenced in a study of T cells in Graves' hyperthyroidism and ophthalmopathy. Template material for amplifying TCR beta CDR3 regions consisted of RNA transcripts. The TCR CDR3 first-round RT-PCR relied on the HTBI primer set. From the multiplex PCR reads, TCRdb called clonotypes with MiXCR, one entry per CDR3 protein. This sample has hundreds of thousands of distinct CDR3 sequences, with about 17% found just once. What was sequenced was blood. These receptors were taken from a young woman with Graves' hyperthyroidism.

This clonotype was seen many times. The J gene is TRBJ1-1, the V gene TRBV20-1, with D unclear. Trimming shortened V by 5 bases and J by 5 bases, and 18 bases separated the two germline ends. The V gene's germline CDR1 is DFQATT and CDR2 SNEGSKA (reference sequence). The CDR3 contains 14 residues. The CDR3 loop is CSAPTWGGGTEAFF. DNA of the CDR3: TGCAGTGCTCCTACGTGGGGAGGAGGGACTGAAGCTTTCTTT.

The chain combines TRBV4-1 with TRBJ2-1; TRBD1 agrees at 8 bases. V gave up 4 bases and J gave up 2 bases; unmatched junction bases: 7. The CDR3 totals 16 residues. The V gene's germline CDR1 is MGHRA and CDR2 YSYEKL. CDR3 in DNA: TGCGCCAGCAGCCGAGCGGACAGGGTGCCCTACAATGAGCAGTTCTTC. Amino acid sequence: CASSRADRVPYNEQFF.

This clonotype has ten or more counts. J is TRBJ2-1 and V is TRBV20-1; the match to TRBD2 covers 7 bases. The V gene end was trimmed by 3 bases and the J gene end by 3 bases; junction bases not matched to a gene: 5. The CDR3 has 14 amino acids. Germline CDR1 is DFQATT and CDR2 is SNEGSKA (reference sequence). This CDR3 reads CSASLAELYNEQFF. Here the CDR3 DNA reads TGCAGTGCTAGTCTAGCGGAGCTCTACAATGAGCAGTTCTTC.

Notes on this clonotype: No conserved phenylalanine or tryptophan ends this CDR3, so it is likely a read error. The rearrangement links TRBV18 to TRBJ2-1; 7 bases agree with TRBD2. CDR1 and CDR2 from the germline V gene are KGHSH and LQKENI. This CDR3 has 16 residues. The V gene end was trimmed by 4 bases and the J gene end by 0 bases; junction bases not matched to a gene: 6. The CDR3 reads CASSLELASSYNEQFL. In DNA, the CDR3 is TGTGCCAGCTCACTGGAACTAGCGAGCTCCTACAATGAGCAGTTCCTC.

Concerning this clonotype: This may stem from a read error, because a much larger clone lies one nucleotide away. The rearrangement uses TRBV2 and TRBJ2-2; D possibly corresponds to TRBD2 (6 bases). The germline CDR1 and CDR2 sequences are SNHLY and FYNNEI. CDR3 length: 14 amino acids. Between the trimmed V and J ends, which lost 8 bases and 1 base, there was a span of 11 bases. CDR3 in amino acids: CASDGLLNTGELFF. CDR3 coding DNA: TGTGCCAGCGACGGACTATTGAACACCGGGGAGCTGTTTTTT.

This clonotype has a count of ten or more. The chain combines TRBV11-2 with TRBJ1-5; D not resolved. The CDR3 runs to 13 residues. The germline V and J ends were trimmed by 1 base and 6 bases, with 7 bases remaining between them. Per the germline V gene, CDR1 is SGHAT and CDR2 is FQNNGV. CDR3 protein: CASSLGVGQPQHF. The CDR3 DNA reads TGTGCCAGCAGCTTAGGGGTAGGTCAGCCCCAGCATTTT.

The chain has TRBV9 and TRBJ2-7; 11 nucleotides agree with TRBD2. The CDR3 loop spans 14 amino acids. CDR1 SGDLS and CDR2 YYNGEE come from the germline V gene. With V trimmed by 4 bases and J by 3 bases, 3 bases remained unmatched. The CDR3 region has the DNA TGTGCCAGCAGCATGGGACTAGCGGACTACGAGCAGTACTTC. Its translation: CASSMGLADYEQYF. Together with reference TRBV9 and TRBJ2-7, the CDR3 gives the full variable domain: DSGVTQTPKHLITATGQRVTLRCSPRSGDLSVYWYQQSLDQGLQFLIQYYNGEERAKGNILERFSAQQFPDLHSELNLSSLELGDSALYFCASSMGLADYEQYFGPGTRLTVT.

This clonotype was observed at least ten times. CDR3: CAWTGARDTEAFF. Here the CDR3 DNA reads TGTGCCTGGACAGGTGCCAGGGACACTGAAGCTTTCTTT. The V call is TRBV30, the J call TRBJ1-1; D possibly corresponds to TRBD1 (5 bases). Trimming removed 4 bases from V and 3 bases from J, with 12 bases in between. CDR1 is GTSNPN and CDR2 is SVGIG in the germline V gene (reference sequence). The CDR3 runs to 13 residues.

V is TRBV4-1 and J is TRBJ2-1; D gene unclear. Germline lookup yields CDR1 MGHRA and CDR2 YSYEKL. Trimming cost V 4 bases and J 12 bases, with 19 bases left between them. The CDR3 spans 14 residues. CDR3 protein: CASSPGPPVERQFF. Written as DNA, the CDR3 is TGCGCCAGCAGCCCGGGCCCACCTGTCGAGCGGCAGTTCTTC.

This clonotype came up many times. The chain couples TRBV29-1 to TRBJ2-3; 11 positions match TRBD2. V shed 1 base, J shed 6 bases, and the junction held 6 bases outside the gene matches. The germline CDR1 and CDR2 sequences are SQVTM and ANQGSEA. CDR3 length: 15 residues. The CDR3 loop reads CSVEGSGGGLDTQYF. The CDR3 coding sequence is TGCAGCGTTGAAGGTAGCGGGGGGGGCTTGGATACGCAGTATTTT.

The chain carries TRBV18 and TRBJ1-2; D gene ambiguous. This CDR3 has 18 residues. The germline gives CDR1 KGHSH, CDR2 LQKENI. V lost 3 bases to trimming and J lost 4 bases, with 24 bases between them. CDR3 sequence (DNA): TGTGCCAGCTCACCCGTTCAGCAGGACCCTACTCGACCCTATGGCTACACCTTC. This encodes CASSPVQQDPTRPYGYTF.

This clonotype has a count of ten or more. V usage is TRBV12-3 or TRBV12-4 and J usage is TRBJ2-7; TRBD1 matches at 7 bases. This CDR3 is 13 amino acids long. J gave up 7 bases and V 3 bases, and 6 bases lay outside the gene matches. The CDR3 nucleotides read TGTGCCAGCAGTTTCCGCCAGGGGGTGGAGCAGTACTTC. Its translation is CASSFRQGVEQYF.

This clonotype was picked up many times. This sequence joins TRBV5-1 and TRBJ1-1; D gene unclear. The CDR3 is made up of 16 amino acids. Germline lookup yields CDR1 SGHRS and CDR2 YFSETQ. V was shortened by 0 bases and J by 1 base, with 13 bases between the two germline ends. Here the CDR3 reads CASSLVSGTWNTEAFF. The CDR3 nucleotides read TGCGCCAGCAGCTTGGTGTCGGGAACCTGGAACACTGAAGCTTTCTTT.

The J gene is TRBJ2-7, the V gene TRBV7-2, with D possibly TRBD1 on 6 matching bases. CDR1 and CDR2 (germline): SGHTA, FQGNSA. The CDR3 consists of 15 residues. Trimming took 2 bases from V and 2 from J, leaving 13 bases between them. The CDR3 bases are TGTGCCAGCAGCTTAACCGCGACAGGTACCTACGAGCAGTACTTC. Translating gives CASSLTATGTYEQYF.

This clonotype was counted at least ten times. The chain links TRBV2 to TRBJ2-1; D is ambiguous. V lost 3 bases and J 4 bases, leaving 4 bases between the germline ends. CDR1 and CDR2 from the germline V gene are SNHLY and FYNNEI. The length of the CDR3 is 12 residues. The DNA for the CDR3 is TGTGCCAGCAGTGAGGGGTACAATGAGCAGTTCTTC. Translation: CASSEGYNEQFF.

This clonotype has a count of ten or more. This chain connects TRBV11-2 to TRBJ2-1; 9 bases map to TRBD2. Germline loops: CDR1 SGHAT, CDR2 FQNNGV. V shed 1 base and J 4 bases; nucleotides not matched to a gene: 5. The CDR3 is 16 residues long. CDR3 sequence (DNA): TGTGCCAGCAGCTTAGGTCCTAGCGGGATGTACAATGAGCAGTTCTTC. This gives the protein CASSLGPSGMYNEQFF.

The genes are TRBV6-5 and TRBJ2-7; D remains ambiguous. This CDR3 spans 16 amino acids. CDR1 and CDR2 (germline): MNHEY, SVGAGI. Trimming stripped 0 bases from V and 4 bases from J, with 16 bases between. The CDR3 is CASSYSKGSTGYEQYF. The CDR3 DNA reads TGTGCCAGCAGTTACTCGAAGGGTAGCACCGGGTACGAGCAGTACTTC.

This clonotype was detected only a few times. The CDR3 here is CSAREELAGLIGTDTQYF. As DNA, the CDR3 is TGCAGTGCTAGAGAAGAACTAGCGGGATTGATTGGCACAGATACGCAGTATTTT. The chain combines TRBV20-1 with TRBJ2-3, with 10 positions matching TRBD2. V shed 0 bases and J 1 base; nucleotides not matched to a gene: 10. Germline V gene data show CDR1 as DFQATT and CDR2 as SNEGSKA (reference sequence). The CDR3 totals 18 residues.